Listed below are T cell receptor beta chains from one sample, sequenced in a study of control samples from healthy donors and cancer patients. TCRdb keeps only in-frame clones here, not all; method: immunoSEQ multiplex PCR. The sample holds about 220,000 clones; roughly 94% are singletons and the top ten take about 1.6%. The sample was blood. The receptors originated from a man in his fifties or sixties in good health. The CDR3 runs from the conserved cysteine through the conserved F or W.

j_gene,v_gene,CDR3aa
TRBJ1-4,TRBV6-5,CASSYGGPLEKLFF
TRBJ1-2,TRBV3-1/TRBV3-2,CASSQAGLGGYTF
TRBJ1-5,TRBV5-1,CASSIQGASDQPQHF
TRBJ1-2,TRBV24-1,CATTQGSGYGYTF
TRBJ2-7,TRBV2,CASKGDGVHEQYF
TRBJ2-7,TRBV18,CASSPRGAPISYEQYF
TRBJ2-3,TRBV7-2,CASSVNRGTDTQYF
TRBJ2-1,TRBV19,CASKPKLARNEQFF
TRBJ2-1,TRBV7-6,CASSFWSTDEQFF
TRBJ2-3,TRBV24-1,CATSDPGTSGSSDTQYF
TRBJ1-1,TRBV6-5,CASSRPTVTSAEAFF
TRBJ2-7,TRBV2,CASSSDRVFEQYF
TRBJ1-2,TRBV18,CASSPPDRIGYTF
TRBJ2-1,TRBV24-1,CATSDSRGGNDEQFF
TRBJ2-1,TRBV2,CASRSSAEQFF
TRBJ2-1,TRBV28,CAMGGGLAVGEQFF
TRBJ1-2,TRBV5-4,CASSLDPEGYGYTF
TRBJ2-5,TRBV6-5,CATRQGARETQYF